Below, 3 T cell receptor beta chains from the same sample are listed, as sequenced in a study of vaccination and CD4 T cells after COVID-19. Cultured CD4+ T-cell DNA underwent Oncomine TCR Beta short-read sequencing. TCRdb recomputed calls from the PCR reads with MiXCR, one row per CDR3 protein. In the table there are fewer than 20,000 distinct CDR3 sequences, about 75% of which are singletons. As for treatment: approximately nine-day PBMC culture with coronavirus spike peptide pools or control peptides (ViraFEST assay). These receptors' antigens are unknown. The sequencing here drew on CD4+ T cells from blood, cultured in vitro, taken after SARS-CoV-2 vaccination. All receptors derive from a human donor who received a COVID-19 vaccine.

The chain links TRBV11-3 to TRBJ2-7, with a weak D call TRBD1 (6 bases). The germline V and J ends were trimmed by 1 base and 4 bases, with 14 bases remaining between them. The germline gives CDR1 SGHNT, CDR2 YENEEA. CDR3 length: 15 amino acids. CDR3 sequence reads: CASSLGGGAAYEQYF. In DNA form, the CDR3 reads TGTGCCAGCAGCTTAGGTGGGGGCGCGGCGTACGAGCAGTACTTC.

The CDR3 DNA reads TGCAGCGTTGATGGCGTCTATGGCTACACCTTC. This sequence encodes CSVDGVYGYTF. The chain couples TRBV29-1 to TRBJ1-2; the D is unclear. Trimming pared 3 bases from V and 4 bases from J, leaving 6 bases between. Per germline, CDR1 SQVTM and CDR2 ANQGSEA. CDR3 length equals 11 residues.

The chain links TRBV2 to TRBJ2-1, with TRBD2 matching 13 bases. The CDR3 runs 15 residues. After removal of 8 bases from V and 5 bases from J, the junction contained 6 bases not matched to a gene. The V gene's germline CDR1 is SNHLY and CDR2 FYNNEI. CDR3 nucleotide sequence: TGTGCCAGCTGGACGACTAGCGGGGGGAACAATGAGCAGTTCTTC. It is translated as CASWTTSGGNNEQFF.